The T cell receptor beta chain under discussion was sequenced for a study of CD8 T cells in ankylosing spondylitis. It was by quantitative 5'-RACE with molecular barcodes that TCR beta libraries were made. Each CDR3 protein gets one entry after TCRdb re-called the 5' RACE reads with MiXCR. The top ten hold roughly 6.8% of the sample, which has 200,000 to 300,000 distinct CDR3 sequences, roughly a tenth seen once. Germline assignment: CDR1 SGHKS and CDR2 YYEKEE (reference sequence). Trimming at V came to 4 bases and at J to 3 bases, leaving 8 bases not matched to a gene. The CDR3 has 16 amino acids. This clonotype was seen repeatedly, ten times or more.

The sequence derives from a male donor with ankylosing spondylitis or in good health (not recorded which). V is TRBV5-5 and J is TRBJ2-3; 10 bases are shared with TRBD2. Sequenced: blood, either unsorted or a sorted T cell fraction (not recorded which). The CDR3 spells CASSPPPAGGTDTQYF. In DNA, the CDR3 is TGTGCCAGCAGCCCTCCCCCAGCGGGGGGGACAGATACGCAGTATTTT.